Detailed here is one T cell receptor (beta chain). Its target is unknown. Sequencing used immunoSEQ multiplex PCR; TCRdb keeps in-frame clones, though not all of them. The sample comprises about 29,000 clones, roughly 91% of which are singletons, and 9.4% rests with the top ten. The data were taken from a study of OX40 agonist ivuxolimab in advanced cancers. Study information: Ivuxolimab is a fully human IgG2 antibody that activates OX40 (CD134).

The CDR3 is made up of 14 amino acids. Germline V gene sequence: CDR1 LNHDA, CDR2 SQIVND (reference sequence). The V end lost 7 bases, the J end lost 7 bases, and 16 bases lay between the germline ends. Overall study results and limits: Clones of CD4+ and CD8+ blood T cells grew by week 6 at doses of 0.1 to 3.0 mg/kg.

The sequence derives from an adult with an advanced solid tumor such as melanoma, head and neck, liver or kidney cancer. Sequenced material: CD4+ or CD8+ T cells sorted from blood, taken in a trial of the OX40 agonist ivuxolimab. The chain combines TRBV19 with TRBJ2-2; tentatively, D is TRBD1 (6 bases). CDR3 residues: CASTARDIYGELFF. The CDR3 nucleotides read TGTGCCAGTACGGCCCGGGACATTTACGGGGAGCTGTTTTTT.